This is a list of T cell receptor beta chains from one sample in a study of T cell responses to AZD1222 COVID-19 vaccine. The data were produced by immunoSEQ multiplex PCR, yet TCRdb's version contains in-frame clones alone and is incomplete. The sample records 150,000 to 200,000 clones, around nine tenths being singletons. The sequencing here drew on peripheral blood, taken on day 0 of AZD1222 vaccination. The receptors originated from an adult in good health. CDR3s include the opening cysteine and the closing phenylalanine or tryptophan. Each record gives: clone size, V gene, D gene, J gene, CDR3 protein, CDR3 DNA. A D gene is named only where the DNA matches it firmly. Clone size is given for some rows only: seen once, a few or many times, or a class if the clone is expanded.

>.|TRBV30|.|TRBJ2-1
CAWSVQPPYNEQFF
TGTGCCTGGAGTGTACAGCCTCCCTACAATGAGCAGTTCTTC
>.|TRBV10-3|TRBD2|TRBJ2-7
CAISRGTSGATYEQYF
TGTGCCATCAGTCGTGGGACTAGCGGGGCAACCTACGAGCAGTACTTC
>.|TRBV11-2|TRBD1|TRBJ1-6
CASSLDATGGQANSPLHF
TGTGCCAGCAGCTTAGATGCCACGGGGGGACAGGCTAATTCACCCCTCCACTTT
>.|TRBV5-1|.|TRBJ1-3
CASSLDLGREGLSPGNTIYF
TGCGCCAGCAGCTTGGATTTGGGCCGAGAGGGGCTTTCACCTGGGAACACCATATATTTT
>.|TRBV3-1/TRBV3-2|.|TRBJ1-1
CASSLWGGNTEAFF
TGTGCCAGCAGCCTTTGGGGGGGAAACACTGAAGCTTTCTTT
>once|TRBV18|.|TRBJ2-1
CASSPYVGEQFF
TGTGCCAGCTCACCCTACGTGGGTGAGCAGTTCTTC
>.|TRBV19|TRBD1|TRBJ1-4
CASSILGQGETEKLFF
TGTGCCAGTAGTATCCTCGGACAGGGGGAGACTGAAAAACTGTTTTTT
>.|TRBV15|TRBD1|TRBJ1-2
CATSRDRLGGYTF
TGTGCCACCAGCAGGGACAGGCTCGGAGGCTACACCTTC
>.|TRBV18|TRBD1|TRBJ2-1
CASSPGQGADNEQFF
TGTGCCAGCTCACCGGGACAGGGGGCTGATAATGAGCAGTTCTTC
>.|TRBV19|.|TRBJ2-7
CASSAGRDSLAYEQYF
TGTGCCAGTAGTGCGGGAAGGGACAGTCTAGCCTACGAGCAGTACTTC
>.|TRBV5-8|.|TRBJ2-4
CASSLDGLLAKNIQYF
TGTGCCAGCAGCTTGGACGGACTCCTAGCCAAAAACATTCAGTACTTC
>.|TRBV2|.|TRBJ2-1
CASSPGVF
TGTGCCAGCAGTCCCGGTGTCTTC
>.|TRBV19|TRBD2|TRBJ2-3
CASLLAGTDTQYF
TGTGCCAGTCTCCTAGCGGGTACAGATACGCAGTATTTT
>.|TRBV3-1/TRBV3-2|TRBD1|TRBJ2-7
CASSPGQGPYEQYF
TGTGCCAGCAGCCCGGGACAGGGACCATACGAGCAGTACTTC
>.|TRBV6-2/TRBV6-3|TRBD1|TRBJ2-7
CASSYFRDRVNEQYF
TGTGCCAGCAGTTACTTTCGGGACAGGGTCAACGAGCAGTACTTC
>.|TRBV11-2|.|TRBJ2-7
CASSLHPGEQYF
TGTGCCAGCAGCTTACATCCCGGCGAGCAGTACTTC
>.|TRBV30|.|TRBJ1-1
CAWSHGQGRAEAFF
TGTGCCTGGAGTCATGGACAAGGGCGCGCTGAAGCTTTCTTT
>.|TRBV21-1|.|TRBJ2-3
CASSIGTSGRRSGTDTQYF
TGTGCCAGCAGCATCGGGACTAGCGGGAGAAGGAGCGGTACAGATACGCAGTATTTT
>.|TRBV7-6|TRBD1|TRBJ2-7
CASSRGTGRHPEQYF
TGTGCCAGCAGTCGTGGGACAGGGAGGCATCCCGAGCAGTACTTC
>.|TRBV7-6|TRBD2|TRBJ2-1
CATQPPLSGLAGGAREQFF
TGTGCCACCCAACCCCCTCTATCCGGACTAGCGGGAGGAGCACGTGAGCAGTTCTTC
>.|TRBV18|TRBD1|TRBJ2-7
CASSPDRVRNYEQYF
TGTGCCAGCTCACCCGACAGGGTCAGAAACTACGAGCAGTACTTC
>few|TRBV12-2|.|TRBJ2-7
CASRLEAGDRLYEQYF
TGTGCAAGTCGCTTAGAGGCAGGAGACAGACTCTACGAGCAGTACTTC
>.|TRBV6-5|.|TRBJ1-1
CASTSGAWNTEAFF
TGTGCCAGCACCTCCGGGGCCTGGAACACTGAAGCTTTCTTT
>.|TRBV7-9|.|TRBJ1-1
CASSPLGTEAFF
TGTGCCAGCAGCCCGCTGGGGACTGAAGCTTTCTTT
>.|TRBV6-2/TRBV6-3|TRBD1|TRBJ1-1
CASSYSGRGAEAFF
TGTGCCAGCAGTTACTCAGGCAGGGGGGCTGAAGCTTTCTTT
>.|TRBV29-1|.|TRBJ1-1
CSVGAGTVTEAFF
TGCAGCGTCGGGGCAGGGACGGTCACTGAAGCTTTCTTT